This entry is about one TCR beta chain. The antigen is undetermined. The record originates from a study of identical twins. General study findings and limits: A cross-sectional statistical analysis, not follow-up of the same donors, supported the conclusions. Out-of-frame alpha sequences common to twins were enriched for low generation probability. Within monozygotic twins, out-of-frame TCR alpha sharing was underestimated by the models. Insertions were fewer in abundant cord blood beta clonotypes, whereas memory repertoires showed none of this pattern.

MiXCR was run by TCRdb on the 5' RACE reads, yielding one entry per CDR3 protein. Among some 460,000 distinct CDR3 sequences listed, around 14% were seen once. The V end was cut by 9 bases, the J end by 0 bases, with 13 bases between. In germline, CDR1 is SGHRS, CDR2 YFSETQ. The CDR3 contains 13 residues. The same sample was also studied in work on yellow fever vaccine responses in identical twins.

Sequenced material: CD4+ T cells sorted from blood. The source of this sequence is a woman under 30 in good health. V is TRBV5-1 and J is TRBJ2-7, with D maybe TRBD2 (6 bases). CDR3 sequence reads: CATLEGNSYEQYF. DNA of the CDR3: TGCGCCACCCTGGAGGGCAACTCCTACGAGCAGTACTTC.